This TCR beta chain derives from a study of blood T cell repertoires in COVID-19. In the study overall: Donors in the United States, Italy and Spain gave samples during acute or convalescent COVID-19. Sample material is recorded as cDNA or gDNA derived from T cells, B-cell-depleted T cells, or PBMCs.

Clones were sequenced by immunoSEQ multiplex PCR, and TCRdb holds only the in-frame ones, with some missing. The sample includes 150,000 to 200,000 clones, 85% to 90% of them seen just once. Notes on this clone: Mismatch with germline at one junction end may stem from a read error.

CDR1 is SSHAT and CDR2 is FNYEAQ in the germline V gene (reference sequence). This CDR3 comprises 16 residues. The receptor comes from an older woman with COVID-19, enrolled during active disease. The sequenced material came from peripheral blood. The rearrangement uses TRBV7-7 and TRBJ2-1, with a weak D call TRBD1 (5 bases). As DNA, the CDR3 is TGTGCTAGCAGCTTAGGGTGGCCCAGGGCCGGCAATGAGCAGTTCTTC. Protein product: CASSLGWPRAGNEQFF.